A single sample is the source of the 8 T cell receptor beta chains below, sequenced in a study of T cells in Graves' hyperthyroidism and ophthalmopathy. From RNA transcripts, TCR beta CDR3 regions were amplified. The TCR CDR3 first-round RT-PCR relied on the HTBI primer set. TCRdb fed the multiplex PCR reads into MiXCR, producing one record per CDR3 protein. The table lists under 350,000 distinct CDR3 sequences, more than 15% of them singletons. Sequenced sample: blood. These receptors came from a woman aged 55-75 years with Graves' ophthalmopathy.

The V call is TRBV2, the J call TRBJ1-5, with 10 positions matching TRBD1. The CDR3 sequence is 16 residues long. V trimming: 7 bases; J trimming: 6 bases; junction bases outside the gene matches: 12. Germline V lookup: CDR1 SNHLY, CDR2 FYNNEI. The CDR3 DNA reads as TGTGCCAGCACCCCGGGACAGGGGAAACTTGGTCAGCCCCAGCATTTT. Its protein is CASTPGQGKLGQPQHF.

This clonotype was seen a handful of times. V is TRBV19 and J is TRBJ1-1; the match to TRBD1 covers 11 bases. The germline V gene encodes CDR1 LNHDA and CDR2 SQIVND (reference sequence). J lost 3 bases, V lost 4 bases, and 7 bases had no gene match. This CDR3 contains 16 residues. The CDR3 protein is CASSNRGQGAHTEAFF. The CDR3 bases are TGTGCCAGTAGTAATAGAGGACAGGGGGCCCACACTGAAGCTTTCTTT.

In this sample, this clonotype turned up many times. This chain joins TRBV5-1 and TRBJ1-2; D gene unclear. The V gene lost 0 bases and the J gene lost 6 bases, with 15 bases spanning the gap. Germline V gene data show CDR1 as SGHRS and CDR2 as YFSETQ. CDR3 size: 15 residues. CDR3: CASSLEARQTNGYTF. CDR3 coding DNA: TGCGCCAGCAGCTTGGAAGCCAGGCAAACTAATGGCTACACCTTC.

The rearrangement uses TRBV5-1 and TRBJ2-2; 8 bases are shared with TRBD1. The CDR3 sequence is 17 residues long. Trimming cost V 0 bases and J 5 bases; bases outside gene matches: 9. Germline-derived CDR1 and CDR2 are SGHRS and YFSETQ. The chain's CDR3 is CASSLAAARGLTGELFF. The CDR3 region has the DNA TGCGCCAGCAGCTTGGCCGCCGCCAGGGGGCTTACCGGGGAGCTGTTTTTT.

This clonotype was seen at least ten times. The chain combines TRBV7-2 with TRBJ2-3, with a tentative D call TRBD2 (5 bases). CDR1 SGHTA and CDR2 FQGNSA come from the germline V gene. Between the trimmed V and J ends, which lost 6 bases and 2 bases, there was a span of 12 bases. This CDR3 has 14 residues. CDR3 sequence: CASRRRSHTDTQYF. In DNA, the CDR3 is TGTGCCAGCAGGAGGAGGAGCCACACAGATACGCAGTATTTT.

As concerns this clonotype: A single base separates this from a much larger clone, so it may be a read error. This chain links TRBV6-2 or TRBV6-3 with TRBJ1-5; D remains unclear. The CDR3 covers 14 residues. Germline CDR1 MNHEY, CDR2 SVGEGT. The CDR3 spells CTSSYGGVRQPQHF. In DNA, the CDR3 is TGTACCAGCAGTTACGGCGGGGTGCGACAGCCCCAGCATTTT.

The gene calls are TRBV15 and TRBJ2-3; TRBD2 matches at 7 bases. The V gene end was trimmed by 0 bases and the J gene end by 6 bases; junction bases not matched to a gene: 9. The CDR3 runs 16 residues. CDR1 LNHNV and CDR2 YYDKDF come from the germline V gene (reference sequence). CDR3 bases: TGTGCCACCAGCAGAGATCGGGGTATGGGAGGGGATACGCAGTATTTT. Translated, it gives CATSRDRGMGGDTQYF.

This clonotype was counted many times. This chain joins TRBV10-3 and TRBJ2-7; maybe TRBD1 (6 bases). The CDR3 is made up of 13 amino acids. Germline CDR1 ENHRY, CDR2 SYGVKD. Trimming left V 6 bases short and J 1 base short, with 10 bases between. The CDR3 coding sequence is TGTGCCATCAGGACAGGTTCATCCTACGAGCAGTACTTC. As protein: CAIRTGSSYEQYF.